These 19 T cell receptor beta chains were all obtained from the same sample, sequenced in a study of blood T cell repertoires in COVID-19. Libraries were prepared by immunoSEQ multiplex PCR; TCRdb keeps only in-frame clonotypes and omits some of them. The repertoire consists of about 180,000 clones, with roughly 84% occurring once and the leading ten covering roughly 20%. The sequenced sample was peripheral blood. These receptors were taken from a person aged 70 to 85 with COVID-19, enrolled during active disease.

The rearrangement uses TRBV4-3 and TRBJ2-1, with 14 bases aligning to TRBD2. CDR1 is LGHNA and CDR2 is YSLEER in the germline V gene. CDR3 length: 17 residues. The V segment lost 4 bases and the J segment 3 bases; nucleotides outside the gene matches: 5. As DNA, the CDR3 is TGCGCCAGCAGCCCTCGACTAGCGGGAGGGTTCTACAATGAGCAGTTCTTC. Its translation: CASSPRLAGGFYNEQFF.

This clone has only a few counts. The J gene is TRBJ2-7, the V gene TRBV5-1; a weak D match, TRBD1 (6 bases). In germline, CDR1 is SGHRS, CDR2 YFSETQ. The V end was cut by 4 bases, the J end by 6 bases, with 17 bases between. This CDR3 is built from 14 residues. The CDR3 sequence: CASSEKTGFGEQYF. CDR3 bases: TGCGCCAGCAGCGAAAAAACAGGGTTTGGCGAGCAGTACTTC.

This rearrangement joins TRBV6-1 to TRBJ1-2, with D perhaps TRBD1 (5 bases). Germline CDR1 MNHNS, CDR2 SASEGT. This CDR3 comprises 18 residues. Between the trimmed V and J ends, which lost 3 bases and 0 bases, there was a span of 20 bases. The CDR3 reads CASSEGLPRNLANYGYTF. CDR3 nucleotide sequence: TGTGCCAGCAGTGAGGGACTCCCTAGAAATTTAGCTAACTATGGCTACACCTTC.

The genes are TRBV6-6 and TRBJ2-2, with a weak D call TRBD2 (7 bases). From germline, CDR1 is MNHNY and CDR2 SVGAGI (reference sequence). The CDR3 loop spans 14 amino acids. Trimming pared 6 bases from V and 4 bases from J, leaving 12 bases between. Written as DNA, the CDR3 is TGTGCCAGCAGCGACGGGGGGCGCACCGGGGAGCTGTTTTTT. Its protein is CASSDGGRTGELFF.

This clone was detected only once. This rearrangement joins TRBV7-2 to TRBJ2-7, with 9 bases matching TRBD2. CDR1 and CDR2 from the germline V gene are SGHTA and FQGNSA. The CDR3 loop spans 15 amino acids. Germline trimming cut 5 bases from V and 5 bases from J; bases unmatched to any gene: 10. CDR3 nucleotides: TGTGCCAGCAGCCCGGGGACTAGCCATTGGGACGAGCAGTACTTC. It codes for CASSPGTSHWDEQYF.

The V and J genes are TRBV19 and TRBJ2-1; TRBD2 aligns across 10 bases. The V and J ends lost 8 bases and 8 bases, in that order; junction bases with no gene match: 9. CDR3 size: 14 residues. CDR1 and CDR2 from the germline V gene are LNHDA and SQIVND (reference sequence). The CDR3 here is CASCPASGSYEQFF. In DNA form, the CDR3 reads TGTGCCAGTTGCCCGGCTAGCGGGAGTTATGAGCAGTTCTTC.

The gene calls are TRBV9 and TRBJ2-7; TRBD2 agrees at 9 bases. CDR3 length: 15 residues. The V and J ends lost 0 bases and 5 bases, in that order; junction bases with no gene match: 6. Germline-derived CDR1 and CDR2 are SGDLS and YYNGEE. In nucleotides, the CDR3 is TGTGCCAGCAGCGTAGTGGCGGGAGGGCTAAACGAGCAGTACTTC. The encoded protein is CASSVVAGGLNEQYF.

The rearrangement uses TRBV5-4 and TRBJ2-5; 11 bases match TRBD1. V was clipped by 5 bases and J by 4 bases; unmatched bases: 7. This CDR3 region has 15 residues. Germline V gene lookup returns CDR1 SGHNT and CDR2 YYREEE (reference sequence). The CDR3 is CASRKGQGAAETQYF. The CDR3 DNA sequence: TGTGCCAGCAGGAAAGGACAGGGGGCTGCAGAGACCCAGTACTTC.

This chain joins TRBV2 and TRBJ1-1; D unclear. CDR3 size: 16 residues. Deletions cut 0 bases from V and 1 base from J, with 12 bases between. Germline V gene lookup returns CDR1 SNHLY and CDR2 FYNNEI. The CDR3 bases are TGTGCCAGCAGTGAAGCGGGCTTAGGTAGGAACACTGAAGCTTTCTTT. Its protein product is CASSEAGLGRNTEAFF.

This clone has only one observation. The V gene is TRBV6-5, the J gene TRBJ2-3; 9 nucleotides agree with TRBD2. The germline V gene encodes CDR1 MNHEY and CDR2 SVGAGI. Germline trimming cut 6 bases from V and 2 bases from J; bases unmatched to any gene: 6. The CDR3 loop spans 15 amino acids. The CDR3 is CASRISGGITDTQYF. CDR3 in DNA: TGTGCCAGCAGAATTAGCGGGGGCATCACAGATACGCAGTATTTT.

V and J are TRBV24-1 and TRBJ2-4, with a weak D call TRBD2 (6 bases). This CDR3 region has 17 residues. With 6 bases removed from V and 1 base from J, the gap between germline ends came to 18 bases. Per germline, CDR1 KGHDR and CDR2 SFDVKD. Written as DNA, the CDR3 is TGTGCCACCAGTTCGGGGGTGGGGATGACCGCCAAAAACATTCAGTACTTC. Protein product: CATSSGVGMTAKNIQYF.

A note on this clone: This same CDR3 is encoded by further DNA sequences in the sample. This rearrangement joins TRBV4-1 to TRBJ1-2; TRBD1 agrees at 9 bases. The V gene end was trimmed by 0 bases and the J gene end by 4 bases; junction bases not matched to a gene: 3. The V gene's germline CDR1 is MGHRA and CDR2 YSYEKL. There are 15 residues in the CDR3. CDR3 nucleotides: TGCGCCAGCAGCCAAGACCCGGGACAGGGCTATGGCTACACCTTC. It is translated as CASSQDPGQGYGYTF.

V usage is TRBV2 and J usage is TRBJ1-1; D is possibly TRBD1 (5 bases). The V and J ends lost 8 bases and 0 bases respectively, with 13 bases between them. The CDR3 has 14 residues. Germline CDR1 is SNHLY and CDR2 is FYNNEI. The CDR3 DNA reads TGTGCCAGCCGTGCGACAGAAATGAACACTGAAGCTTTCTTT. Encoded protein: CASRATEMNTEAFF.

J is TRBJ2-1 and V is TRBV2; 8 bases fit TRBD2. The CDR3 contains 14 residues. Trimming removed 10 bases from V and 0 bases from J; junction bases left unmatched: 5. Germline assignment: CDR1 SNHLY and CDR2 FYNNEI. CDR3 coding DNA: TGTGCCATAAAGAGCGGGAGCTCCTACAATGAGCAGTTCTTC. Translating gives CAIKSGSSYNEQFF.

The chain uses TRBV14 and TRBJ2-3; 12 bases fit TRBD2. The ends lost 4 bases at V and 2 bases at J; junction bases unmatched: 10. Germline V gene sequence: CDR1 SGHDN, CDR2 FVKESK. This CDR3 spans 18 amino acids. The DNA of the CDR3 is TGTGCCAGCAGCCTCTACCTCGGACTAGCGGGGCACACAGATACGCAGTATTTT. It encodes CASSLYLGLAGHTDTQYF.

V gene TRBV12-3 or TRBV12-4 combines with J gene TRBJ2-1, with 9 bases lining up with TRBD1. This CDR3 region has 13 residues. Trimming removed 6 bases from V and 8 bases from J; junction bases left unmatched: 5. In DNA form, the CDR3 reads TGTGCCAGCAGCCCGGGACAGGGCTATGAGCAGTTCTTC. It codes for CASSPGQGYEQFF.

V is TRBV7-8 and J is TRBJ2-7; D may be TRBD2 (5 bases). This CDR3 region has 15 residues. V was cut by 4 bases and J by 0 bases, with 13 bases left in between. Germline CDR1 and CDR2: SGHVS and FQNEAQ. The CDR3 coding sequence is TGTGCCAGCAGCTCCTCGGCGGGTTACTCCTACGAGCAGTACTTC. Residues: CASSSSAGYSYEQYF.

The chain employs TRBV28 and TRBJ1-2; possibly TRBD1 for D (6 bases). Germline V gene data show CDR1 as MDHEN and CDR2 as SYDVKM. With 6 bases removed from V and 5 bases from J, the gap between germline ends came to 13 bases. The CDR3 consists of 13 residues. Here the CDR3 DNA reads TGTGCCAGCAGGCGACAGGACCGTTATGGCTACACCTTC. Protein: CASRRQDRYGYTF.

V gene TRBV5-6 combines with J gene TRBJ1-4; D perhaps matches TRBD1 (5 bases). Trimming cost V 6 bases and J 7 bases, with 16 bases left between them. The CDR3 loop spans 14 amino acids. From germline, CDR1 is SGHDT and CDR2 YYEEEE. Here the CDR3 reads CASILVGRGEKLFF. The CDR3 nucleotides read TGTGCCAGCATCCTCGTGGGGCGTGGTGAAAAACTGTTTTTT.